What follows are 32 T cell receptor beta chains derived from one specimen sequenced in a study of OX40 agonist ivuxolimab in advanced cancers. Some clones are missing from TCRdb's copy, which holds only in-frame ones; the method was immunoSEQ multiplex PCR. The repertoire consists of over 40,000 clones, with around 89% occurring once and the leading ten covering approximately 23%. The specimen comprised CD4+ or CD8+ T cells sorted from blood, sampled in a trial of the OX40 agonist ivuxolimab. Receptors originate from an adult with an advanced solid tumor such as melanoma, head and neck, liver or kidney cancer.

The rearrangement links TRBV4-2 to TRBJ2-2, with D unclear. V was trimmed by 0 bases and J by 0 bases, leaving 20 bases between them. The CDR3 covers 20 residues. Germline loops: CDR1 LGHNA, CDR2 YNFKEQ. The CDR3 region has the DNA TGTGCCAGCAGCCAAGATGGCCAGACACTTCCACTCGCGAACACCGGGGAGCTGTTTTTT. Its protein product is CASSQDGQTLPLANTGELFF.

The rearrangement joins TRBV19 to TRBJ1-5; D gene unclear. The CDR3 loop spans 16 amino acids. The germline CDR1 and CDR2 sequences are LNHDA and SQIVND (reference sequence). V was clipped by 8 bases and J by 0 bases, with 17 bases between them. The CDR3 loop reads CASQDPMWTSNQPQHF. The CDR3 DNA sequence: TGTGCCAGTCAGGACCCTATGTGGACTAGCAATCAGCCCCAGCATTTT. Full variable domain (missing parts from reference TRBV19 and TRBJ1-5): DGGITQSPKYLFRKEGQNVTLSCEQNLNHDAMYWYRQDPGQGLRLIYYSQIVNDFQKGDIAEGYSVSREKKESFPLTVTSAQKNPTAFYLCASQDPMWTSNQPQHFGDGTRLSIL.

This sequence joins TRBV27 and TRBJ2-7, with D possibly being TRBD1 (6 bases). CDR3 size: 14 residues. Germline-derived CDR1 and CDR2 are MNHEY and SMNVEV (reference sequence). Trimming took off 8 bases at V and 5 bases at J, with 19 bases between the two ends. Written as DNA, the CDR3 is TGTGCCAGCCAATCACCGGGACATGGGAACGAGCAGTACTTC. Its protein is CASQSPGHGNEQYF.

The V gene is TRBV19, the J gene TRBJ1-2; 7 nucleotides line up with TRBD1. Trimming at V came to 3 bases and at J to 0 bases, leaving 10 bases not matched to a gene. Germline V gene sequence: CDR1 LNHDA, CDR2 SQIVND (reference sequence). The CDR3 is made up of 17 amino acids. In nucleotides, the CDR3 is TGTGCCAGTAGTATCTCCCTCACAGGGGTTACTAACTATGGCTACACCTTC. Its translation is CASSISLTGVTNYGYTF. The whole variable domain, remainder taken from reference TRBV19 and TRBJ1-2, is DGGITQSPKYLFRKEGQNVTLSCEQNLNHDAMYWYRQDPGQGLRLIYYSQIVNDFQKGDIAEGYSVSREKKESFPLTVTSAQKNPTAFYLCASSISLTGVTNYGYTFGSGTRLTVV.

A note on this clone: The same CDR3 also results from other DNA sequences found in this sample. This sequence joins TRBV27 and TRBJ1-2, with 7 bases that match TRBD1. V lost 3 bases, J lost 5 bases, and 3 bases stayed unmatched. Germline CDR1 reads MNHEY; CDR2 reads SMNVEV (reference sequence). The CDR3 runs 13 residues. CDR3 sequence: CASSLTGNYGYTF. As DNA, the CDR3 is TGTGCCAGCAGTTTGACAGGGAATTATGGCTACACCTTC.

The V call is TRBV14, the J call TRBJ2-1, with 7 bases aligning to TRBD2. The germline V gene encodes CDR1 SGHDN and CDR2 FVKESK. The CDR3 contains 17 residues. Losses at the gene ends were 2 bases for V and 4 bases for J; bases not matched to a gene: 11. CDR3 loop: CASSQFFPGGQYNEQFF. DNA of the CDR3: TGTGCCAGCAGCCAATTCTTTCCGGGAGGACAATACAATGAGCAGTTCTTC.

The J gene is TRBJ2-5, the V gene TRBV10-1, with D maybe TRBD1 (6 bases). The CDR3 spans 13 residues. V dropped 5 bases and J dropped 5 bases, with 12 bases sitting between them. Germline V gene lookup returns CDR1 WNHNN and CDR2 SYGVQD (reference sequence). CDR3 sequence: CASSRDTAETQYF. For the CDR3, the DNA is TGCGCCAGCAGTAGGGACACCGCCGAGACCCAGTACTTC.

This chain connects TRBV29-1 to TRBJ2-1, with a tentative D call TRBD1 (6 bases). The CDR3 loop spans 15 amino acids. Germline CDR1 SQVTM, CDR2 ANQGSEA. The germline V and J ends were trimmed by 6 bases and 0 bases, with 15 bases remaining between them. This CDR3 reads CSVRTATSSYNEQFF. In nucleotides, the CDR3 is TGCAGCGTGAGGACAGCGACGAGCTCCTACAATGAGCAGTTCTTC.

The chain combines TRBV7-9 with TRBJ2-3; D unresolved. CDR1 and CDR2 (germline): SEHNR, FQNEAQ (reference sequence). This CDR3 has 17 amino acids. With 4 bases removed from V and 2 bases from J, the gap between germline ends came to 19 bases. CDR3 sequence: CASSSSLATIDTDTQYF. DNA of the CDR3: TGTGCCAGCAGCTCCAGCCTGGCGACAATAGACACAGATACGCAGTATTTT.

The rearrangement joins TRBV5-4 to TRBJ2-7; the D is unclear. CDR3 length: 13 amino acids. Germline V lookup: CDR1 SGHNT, CDR2 YYREEE (reference sequence). V lost 0 bases and J lost 1, with 5 bases in between. This chain's CDR3 is CASSLDESYEQYF. CDR3 bases: TGTGCCAGCAGCTTGGACGAGTCCTACGAGCAGTACTTC.

This chain links TRBV7-9 with TRBJ2-5; 11 bases are shared with TRBD2. The CDR3 is 14 amino acids. The V gene's germline CDR1 is SEHNR and CDR2 FQNEAQ (reference sequence). Unmatched junction bases numbered 7, after V lost 8 bases and J lost 5 bases. For the CDR3, the DNA is TGTGCCAGCGGGGGGAGACTAGCGGGGGAGACCCAGTACTTC. This encodes CASGGRLAGETQYF.

Only one count was recorded for this clone. The rearrangement joins TRBV4-1 to TRBJ2-5; D perhaps matches TRBD2 (6 bases). The V end lost 2 bases, the J end lost 5 bases, and 18 bases lay between the germline ends. CDR1 and CDR2 from the germline V gene are MGHRA and YSYEKL. This CDR3 spans 16 amino acids. CDR3 loop: CASSQPGGLAWETQYF. CDR3 sequence (DNA): TGCGCCAGCAGCCAACCCGGGGGTCTAGCCTGGGAGACCCAGTACTTC.

This chain links TRBV30 with TRBJ2-5; TRBD2 agrees at 11 bases. The CDR3 consists of 16 residues. Germline CDR1 reads GTSNPN; CDR2 reads SVGIG (reference sequence). The junction had 10 bases not matched to a gene; V was cut back by 3 bases and J by 4 bases. CDR3 region: CAWRNMGLADGETQYF. In nucleotides, the CDR3 is TGTGCCTGGAGAAATATGGGACTAGCGGACGGAGAGACCCAGTACTTC.

The V and J genes are TRBV5-1 and TRBJ2-7; 9 nucleotides agree with TRBD2. The ends lost 5 bases at V and 3 bases at J; junction bases unmatched: 9. Germline CDR1 is SGHRS and CDR2 is YFSETQ. The CDR3 runs to 15 residues. CDR3 sequence reads: CASRLSSGSIYEQYF. CDR3 bases: TGCGCCAGCAGGCTGAGTAGCGGGAGTATCTACGAGCAGTACTTC.

V and J are TRBV4-1 and TRBJ2-7; D uncertain. The CDR3 contains 14 residues. CDR1 is MGHRA, CDR2 YSYEKL, per germline. V was clipped by 1 base and J by 3 bases, with 10 bases between them. The CDR3 DNA reads as TGCGCCAGCAGCCAAGTGTCACAGTTCTACGAGCAGTACTTC. This translates into CASSQVSQFYEQYF.

The chain couples TRBV5-6 to TRBJ2-6; D not certain. This CDR3 comprises 14 residues. Between the trimmed V and J ends, which lost 0 bases and 3 bases, there was a span of 4 bases. The V gene's germline CDR1 is SGHDT and CDR2 YYEEEE. Written as DNA, the CDR3 is TGTGCCAGCAGCTTGGGTAATGGGGCCAACGTCCTGACTTTC. As protein: CASSLGNGANVLTF.

This chain uses TRBV30 with TRBJ2-7, with 11 bases aligning to TRBD1. Germline CDR1 GTSNPN, CDR2 SVGIG (reference sequence). With 2 bases clipped from V and 5 bases from J, the junction kept 5 bases outside the gene matches. The CDR3 spans 14 residues. The CDR3 reads CAWSRGQGADEQYF. The CDR3 nucleotides read TGTGCCTGGAGTAGAGGACAGGGGGCCGACGAGCAGTACTTC.

The V call is TRBV27, the J call TRBJ2-3; no firm D call. Germline CDR1 is MNHEY and CDR2 is SMNVEV (reference sequence). V was pared by 2 bases and J by 0 bases, with 6 bases between. The CDR3 totals 14 residues. In nucleotides, the CDR3 is TGTGCCAGCAGTTTAGTTTCTAGCACAGATACGCAGTATTTT. Its translation: CASSLVSSTDTQYF.

The chain is built from TRBV5-1 and TRBJ2-7, with D possibly being TRBD1 or TRBD2 (6 bases each). The CDR3 length is 15 residues. CDR1 is SGHRS and CDR2 is YFSETQ in the germline V gene. Trimming took 3 bases from V and 0 from J, leaving 13 bases between them. CDR3 sequence reads: CASSWGAGTSYEQYF. In DNA form, the CDR3 reads TGCGCCAGCAGCTGGGGGGCGGGAACCTCCTACGAGCAGTACTTC. Complete variable domain (other parts from reference TRBV5-1 and TRBJ2-7): KAGVTQTPRYLIKTRGQQVTLSCSPISGHRSVSWYQQTPGQGLQFLFEYFSETQRNKGNFPGRFSGRQFSNSRSEMNVSTLELGDSALYLCASSWGAGTSYEQYFGPGTRLTVT.

Concerning this clone: The sample contains more than one DNA sequence encoding this CDR3. V is TRBV19 and J is TRBJ2-2, with D unclear. The CDR3 covers 11 residues. V was trimmed by 6 bases and J by 2 bases, leaving 1 base between them. Looked up from germline, CDR1 is LNHDA and CDR2 is SQIVND (reference sequence). The CDR3 loop is CASSNTGELFF. The CDR3 DNA reads as TGTGCCAGTAGCAACACCGGGGAGCTGTTTTTT.

The chain combines TRBV30 with TRBJ2-7; possibly TRBD2 for D (5 bases). Between the trimmed V and J ends, which lost 1 base and 2 bases, there was a span of 9 bases. Germline V gene data show CDR1 as GTSNPN and CDR2 as SVGIG (reference sequence). The CDR3 runs 13 residues. The CDR3: CAWSAGMTYEQYF. The CDR3 DNA reads TGTGCCTGGAGTGCCGGGATGACCTACGAGCAGTACTTC.

The rearrangement joins TRBV7-2 to TRBJ1-1; D not certain. This CDR3 is 12 amino acids long. Germline CDR1 is SGHTA and CDR2 is FQGNSA. The V end was cut by 4 bases, the J end by 3 bases, with 6 bases between. CDR3 coding DNA: TGTGCCAGCAGCTCAGAGTACACTGAAGCTTTCTTT. Encoded protein: CASSSEYTEAFF. The full variable domain, with the rest looked up from reference TRBV7-2 and TRBJ1-1, is GAGVSQSPSNKVTEKGKDVELRCDPISGHTALYWYRQSLGQGLEFLIYFQGNSAPDKSGLPSDRFSAERTGGSVSTLTIQRTQQEDSAVYLCASSSEYTEAFFGQGTRLTVV.

The chain links TRBV5-4 to TRBJ2-3; TRBD2 agrees at 11 bases. CDR1 and CDR2 from the germline V gene are SGHNT and YYREEE (reference sequence). The V and J ends lost 3 bases and 2 bases, in that order; junction bases with no gene match: 8. The CDR3 runs to 17 residues. CDR3 sequence reads: CASSSPPGLAATDTQYF. The CDR3 nucleotides read TGTGCCAGCAGCTCACCGCCGGGACTAGCGGCCACAGATACGCAGTATTTT.

The rearrangement uses TRBV19 and TRBJ2-1; the D is unclear. Germline lookup yields CDR1 LNHDA and CDR2 SQIVND (reference sequence). V was shortened by 4 bases and J by 10 bases, with 8 bases between the two germline ends. The CDR3 totals 11 residues. DNA for the CDR3: TGTGCCAGTAGTACCATCTGGGAGCAGTTCTTC. This translates into CASSTIWEQFF. The full variable domain, rest sourced from reference TRBV19 and TRBJ2-1, is DGGITQSPKYLFRKEGQNVTLSCEQNLNHDAMYWYRQDPGQGLRLIYYSQIVNDFQKGDIAEGYSVSREKKESFPLTVTSAQKNPTAFYLCASSTIWEQFFGPGTRLTVL.

The V and J genes are TRBV5-6 and TRBJ2-1; no clear D. Germline-derived CDR1 and CDR2 are SGHDT and YYEEEE. Trimming took 1 base from V and 5 from J, leaving 4 bases between them. The CDR3 extends over 12 amino acids. The DNA for the CDR3 is TGTGCCAGCAGCTTGTTAAACAATGAGCAGTTCTTC. Translation gives CASSLLNNEQFF.

The chain links TRBV5-4 to TRBJ2-3; D not resolved. Germline CDR1 is SGHNT and CDR2 is YYREEE (reference sequence). V was shortened by 0 bases and J by 1 base, with 6 bases between the two germline ends. This CDR3 is 14 amino acids long. The CDR3 coding sequence is TGTGCCAGCAGCTTGGGTTCCGGCACAGATACGCAGTATTTT. It translates to CASSLGSGTDTQYF.

This clone has only a few counts. The rearrangement uses TRBV6-4 and TRBJ1-2, with 12 bases matching TRBD1. The CDR3 sequence is 15 residues long. Germline V gene data show CDR1 as MRHNA and CDR2 as SNTAGT. After removal of 6 bases from V and 5 bases from J, the junction contained 7 bases not matched to a gene. CDR3 DNA: TGTGCCAGCAGCGCGGGACAGGGGGCGCGGTATGGCTACACCTTC. Amino acid sequence: CASSAGQGARYGYTF.

The V and J genes are TRBV7-9 and TRBJ1-4; 8 bases line up with TRBD1. The CDR3 is 17 amino acids. Per germline, CDR1 SEHNR and CDR2 FQNEAQ (reference sequence). J was trimmed by 3 bases and V by 2 bases; bases with no gene match: 8. The CDR3: CASSLQGAGTANEKLFF. CDR3 DNA sequence: TGTGCCAGCAGCTTACAGGGGGCCGGCACGGCTAATGAAAAACTGTTTTTT.

This sequence joins TRBV7-8 and TRBJ2-7, with a weak D call TRBD2 (6 bases). Germline lookup yields CDR1 SGHVS and CDR2 FQNEAQ. CDR3 length: 14 residues. Deletions cut 5 bases from V and 3 bases from J, with 14 bases between. CDR3: CASSTLAEYYEQYF. The CDR3 region has the DNA TGTGCCAGCAGCACCTTAGCGGAGTACTACGAGCAGTACTTC.

V usage is TRBV2 and J usage is TRBJ1-5; no clear D. The CDR3 has 14 residues. Between the trimmed V and J ends, which lost 1 base and 0 bases, there was a span of 4 bases. The germline CDR1 and CDR2 sequences are SNHLY and FYNNEI. CDR3 bases: TGTGCCAGCAGTGAAGGGGCTAGCAATCAGCCCCAGCATTTT. Amino acids: CASSEGASNQPQHF.

This clone has a single count. This chain uses TRBV28 with TRBJ2-5, with D uncertain. The V and J ends lost 3 bases and 2 bases respectively, with 7 bases between them. This CDR3 has 13 amino acids. The V gene's germline CDR1 is MDHEN and CDR2 SYDVKM. CDR3 sequence (DNA): TGTGCCAGCAGTTTTGTCGAGCAAGAGACCCAGTACTTC. Amino acids: CASSFVEQETQYF.

The chain couples TRBV19 to TRBJ2-2, with 10 nucleotides matching TRBD2. V lost 9 bases, J lost 5 bases, and 12 bases stayed unmatched. The CDR3 totals 16 residues. Germline V lookup: CDR1 LNHDA, CDR2 SQIVND (reference sequence). The CDR3 region has the DNA TGTGCCAGCCTGTCCCTAGCGGGAGTTTGGACCGGGGAGCTGTTTTTT. It yields the protein CASLSLAGVWTGELFF.